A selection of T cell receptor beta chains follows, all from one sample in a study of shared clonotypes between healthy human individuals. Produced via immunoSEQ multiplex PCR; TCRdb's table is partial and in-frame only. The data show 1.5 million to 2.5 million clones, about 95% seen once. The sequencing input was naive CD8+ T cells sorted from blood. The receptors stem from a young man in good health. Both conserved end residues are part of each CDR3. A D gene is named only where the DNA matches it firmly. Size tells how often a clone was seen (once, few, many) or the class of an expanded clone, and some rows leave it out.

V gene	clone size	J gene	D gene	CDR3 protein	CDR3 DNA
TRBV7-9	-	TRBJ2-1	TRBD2	CASSPLAGKYNEQFF	TGTGCCAGCAGTCCCCTAGCGGGAAAATACAATGAGCAGTTCTTC
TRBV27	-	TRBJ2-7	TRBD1	CASSSIGTGVDEQYF	TGTGCCAGCAGTTCTATCGGGACAGGGGTAGACGAGCAGTACTTC
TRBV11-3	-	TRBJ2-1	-	CASSLGPSSYNEQFF	TGTGCCAGCAGCTTAGGTCCTAGCTCCTACAATGAGCAGTTCTTC
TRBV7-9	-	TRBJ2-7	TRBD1	CASSSSTGGKIYEQYF	TGTGCCAGCAGTTCATCGACAGGGGGCAAAATCTACGAGCAGTACTTC
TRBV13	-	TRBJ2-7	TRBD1	CASSSLTGTGGYEQYF	TGTGCCAGCAGCTCCCTGACCGGGACAGGGGGATACGAGCAGTACTTC
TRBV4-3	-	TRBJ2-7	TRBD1	CASSQDVTGGLYEQYF	TGCGCCAGCAGCCAAGATGTGACAGGGGGCCTCTACGAGCAGTACTTC
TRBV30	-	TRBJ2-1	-	CAWSGGAKKFF	TGTGCCTGGAGTGGAGGGGCGAAAAAGTTCTTC
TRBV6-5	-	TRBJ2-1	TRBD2	CASSLAGEGYNEQFF	TGTGCCAGCAGTCTAGCGGGAGAAGGCTACAATGAGCAGTTCTTC
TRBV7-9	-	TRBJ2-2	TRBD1	CASSRGQELRTGELFF	TGTGCCAGCAGCCGGGGACAGGAGCTAAGAACCGGGGAGCTGTTTTTT
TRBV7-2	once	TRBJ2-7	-	CASSVRDPIYEQYF	TGTGCCAGCAGCGTCCGGGACCCCATCTACGAGCAGTACTTC
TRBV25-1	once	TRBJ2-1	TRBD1	CASSGTEIYNEQFF	TGTGCCAGCAGCGGGACAGAAATCTACAATGAGCAGTTCTTC
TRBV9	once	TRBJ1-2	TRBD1	CASSANTGTDNYGYTF	TGTGCCAGCAGCGCCAACACCGGGACAGATAACTATGGCTACACCTTC
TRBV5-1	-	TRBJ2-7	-	CASSLAASYEQYF	TGCGCCAGCAGCTTGGCAGCTTCCTACGAGCAGTACTTC
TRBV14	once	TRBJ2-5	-	CASSQDSPRETQYF	TGTGCCAGCAGCCAAGATTCCCCGCGGGAGACCCAGTACTTC
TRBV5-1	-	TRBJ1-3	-	CASSSALDGSSGNTIYF	TGCGCCAGCAGCTCCGCTTTGGACGGATCCTCTGGAAACACCATATATTTT
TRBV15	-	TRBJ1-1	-	CATMGQVNTEAFF	TGTGCCACCATGGGGCAGGTGAACACTGAAGCTTTCTTT
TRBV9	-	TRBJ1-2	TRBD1	CASSGLGQGSGYTF	TGTGCCAGCAGCGGCCTGGGACAGGGTAGTGGCTACACCTTC
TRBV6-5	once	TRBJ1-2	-	CASSPGINYGYTF	TGTGCCAGCAGCCCCGGGATCAACTATGGCTACACCTTC
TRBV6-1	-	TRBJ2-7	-	CASNTPGTYEQYF	TGTGCCAGCAATACACCAGGGACCTACGAGCAGTACTTC
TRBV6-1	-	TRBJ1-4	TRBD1	CASRTGGGEKLFF	TGTGCCAGCCGGACAGGGGGTGGAGAAAAACTGTTTTTT
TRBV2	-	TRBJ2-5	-	CASTSIGETQYF	TGTGCCAGCACCAGCATCGGGGAGACCCAGTACTTC